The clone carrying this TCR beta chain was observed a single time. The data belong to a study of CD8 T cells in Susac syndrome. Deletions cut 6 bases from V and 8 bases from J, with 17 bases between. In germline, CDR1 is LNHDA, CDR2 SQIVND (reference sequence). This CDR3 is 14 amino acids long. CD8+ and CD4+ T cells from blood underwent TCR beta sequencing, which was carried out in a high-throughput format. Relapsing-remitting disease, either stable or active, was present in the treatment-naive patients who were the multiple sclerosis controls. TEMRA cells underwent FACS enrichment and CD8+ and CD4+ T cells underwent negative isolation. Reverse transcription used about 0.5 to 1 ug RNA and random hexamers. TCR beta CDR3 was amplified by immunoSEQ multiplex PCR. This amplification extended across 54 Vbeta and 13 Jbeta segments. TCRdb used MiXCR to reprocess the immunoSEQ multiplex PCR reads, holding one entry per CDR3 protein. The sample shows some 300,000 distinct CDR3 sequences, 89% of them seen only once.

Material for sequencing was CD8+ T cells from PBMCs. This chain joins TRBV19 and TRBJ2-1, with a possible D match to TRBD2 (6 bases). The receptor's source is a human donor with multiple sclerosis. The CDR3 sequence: CASSLRRTIDEQFF. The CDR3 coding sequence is TGTGCCAGTAGCCTCCGCAGGACTATCGATGAGCAGTTCTTC. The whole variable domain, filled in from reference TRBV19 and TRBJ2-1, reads DGGITQSPKYLFRKEGQNVTLSCEQNLNHDAMYWYRQDPGQGLRLIYYSQIVNDFQKGDIAEGYSVSREKKESFPLTVTSAQKNPTAFYLCASSLRRTIDEQFFGPGTRLTVL.